The 2 T cell receptor beta chains reported below all come from one sample, sequenced in a study of T cell responses to AZD1222 COVID-19 vaccine. This table comes from immunoSEQ multiplex PCR, and its TCRdb copy is limited to in-frame clones, with some not included. The sample contains approximately 100,000 clones, about nine tenths of which appear only once. Sequencing was performed on peripheral blood, taken on day 0 of AZD1222 vaccination. These receptors originate from an adult in good health.

The DNA for the CDR3 is TGTGCCAGCAGTGACCGGACAACCGAGTCCAATGAGCAGTTCTTC. This encodes CASSDRTTESNEQFF. The V call is TRBV2, the J call TRBJ2-1; D possibly corresponds to TRBD1 (5 bases). The CDR3 sequence is 15 residues long. CDR1 and CDR2 (germline): SNHLY, FYNNEI. The ends were cut back, 3 bases at V and 6 bases at J, with 15 bases in the middle.

This clone appeared once. The genes are TRBV5-1 and TRBJ2-2, with 9 nucleotides matching TRBD1. Germline trimming cut 1 base from V and 5 bases from J; bases unmatched to any gene: 12. Germline V gene data show CDR1 as SGHRS and CDR2 as YFSETQ. CDR3 size: 18 residues. The CDR3 here is CASSLRFLGQGATGELFF. CDR3 DNA: TGCGCCAGCAGCTTGCGGTTTTTGGGACAGGGAGCAACCGGGGAGCTGTTTTTT.